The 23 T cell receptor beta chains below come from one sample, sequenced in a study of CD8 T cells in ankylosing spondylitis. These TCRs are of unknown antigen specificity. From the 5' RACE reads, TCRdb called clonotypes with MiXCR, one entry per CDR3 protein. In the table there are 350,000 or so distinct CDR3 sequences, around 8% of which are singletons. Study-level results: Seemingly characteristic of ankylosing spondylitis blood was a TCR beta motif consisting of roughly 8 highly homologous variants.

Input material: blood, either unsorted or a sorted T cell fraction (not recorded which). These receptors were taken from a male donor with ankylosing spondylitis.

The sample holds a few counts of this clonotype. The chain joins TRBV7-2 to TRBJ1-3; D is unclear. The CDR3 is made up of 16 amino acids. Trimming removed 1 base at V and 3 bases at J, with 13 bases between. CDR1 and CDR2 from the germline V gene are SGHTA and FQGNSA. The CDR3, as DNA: TGTGCCAGCAGCTTAGGCGAATTGTTGGATGGAAACACCATATATTTT. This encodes CASSLGELLDGNTIYF.

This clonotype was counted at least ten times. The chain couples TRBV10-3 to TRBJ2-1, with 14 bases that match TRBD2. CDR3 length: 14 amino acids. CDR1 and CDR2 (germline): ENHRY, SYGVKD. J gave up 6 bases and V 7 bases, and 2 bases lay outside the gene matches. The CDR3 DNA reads TGTGCCATCAAGGGGACTAGCGGGAGCAATGAGCAGTTCTTC. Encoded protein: CAIKGTSGSNEQFF.

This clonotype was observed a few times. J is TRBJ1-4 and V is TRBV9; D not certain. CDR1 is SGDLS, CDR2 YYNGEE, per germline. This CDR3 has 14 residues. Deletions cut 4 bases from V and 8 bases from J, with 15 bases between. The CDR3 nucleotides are TGTGCCAGCAGCCCTCAATCTAGGCTCGAAAAACTGTTTTTT. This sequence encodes CASSPQSRLEKLFF.

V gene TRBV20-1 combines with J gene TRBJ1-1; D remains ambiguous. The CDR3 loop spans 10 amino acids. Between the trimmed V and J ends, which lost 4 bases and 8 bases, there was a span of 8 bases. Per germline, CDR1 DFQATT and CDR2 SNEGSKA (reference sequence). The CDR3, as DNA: TGCAGTGCTAACAACCGGGAAGCTTTCTTT. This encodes CSANNREAFF.

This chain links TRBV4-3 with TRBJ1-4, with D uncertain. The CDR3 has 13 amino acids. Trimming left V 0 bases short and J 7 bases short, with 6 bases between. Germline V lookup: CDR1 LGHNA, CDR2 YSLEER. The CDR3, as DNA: TGCGCCAGCAGCCAAGATCGCCGTGAAAAACTGTTTTTT. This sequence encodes CASSQDRREKLFF.

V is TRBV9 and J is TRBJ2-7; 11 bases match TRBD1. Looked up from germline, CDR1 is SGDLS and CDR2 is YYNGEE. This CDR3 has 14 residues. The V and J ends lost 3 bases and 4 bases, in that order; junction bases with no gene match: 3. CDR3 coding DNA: TGTGCCAGCAGCGGTGGGACAGGGGGTTACGAGCAGTACTTC. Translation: CASSGGTGGYEQYF.

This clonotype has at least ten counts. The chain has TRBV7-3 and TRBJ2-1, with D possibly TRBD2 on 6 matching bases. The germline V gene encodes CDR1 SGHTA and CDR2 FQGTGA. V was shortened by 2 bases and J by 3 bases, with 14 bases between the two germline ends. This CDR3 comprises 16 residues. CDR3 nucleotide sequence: TGTGCCAGCAGCTTAGGGTGGGGGACTCACTACAATGAGCAGTTCTTC. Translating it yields CASSLGWGTHYNEQFF.

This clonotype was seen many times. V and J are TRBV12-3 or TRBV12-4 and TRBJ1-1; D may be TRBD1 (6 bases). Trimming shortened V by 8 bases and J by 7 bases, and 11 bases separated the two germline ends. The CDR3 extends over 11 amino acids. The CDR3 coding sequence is TGTGCCAGCTTGGGGGCCGATGAAGCTTTCTTT. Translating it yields CASLGADEAFF.

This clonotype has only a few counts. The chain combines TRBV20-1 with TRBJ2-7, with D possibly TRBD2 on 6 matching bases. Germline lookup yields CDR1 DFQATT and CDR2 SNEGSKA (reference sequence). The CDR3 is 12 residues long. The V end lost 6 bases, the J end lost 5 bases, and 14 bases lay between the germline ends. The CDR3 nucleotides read TGCAGTGCCACGGGACTGATCGACGAGCAGTACTTC. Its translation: CSATGLIDEQYF.

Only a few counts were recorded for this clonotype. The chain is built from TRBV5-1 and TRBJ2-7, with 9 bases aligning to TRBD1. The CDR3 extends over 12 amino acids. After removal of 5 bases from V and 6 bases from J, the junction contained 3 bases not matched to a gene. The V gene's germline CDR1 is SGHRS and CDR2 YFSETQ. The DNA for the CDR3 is TGCGCCAGCAGGGGACAGGGTGCCGAGCAGTACTTC. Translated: CASRGQGAEQYF.

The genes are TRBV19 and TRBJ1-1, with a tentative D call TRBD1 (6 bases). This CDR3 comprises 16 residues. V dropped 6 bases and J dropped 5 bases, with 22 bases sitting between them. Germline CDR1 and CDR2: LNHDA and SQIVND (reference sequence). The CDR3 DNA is TGTGCCAGTAGCCACAGGGCCTCCACCGGGGGAACTGAAGCTTTCTTT. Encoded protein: CASSHRASTGGTEAFF.

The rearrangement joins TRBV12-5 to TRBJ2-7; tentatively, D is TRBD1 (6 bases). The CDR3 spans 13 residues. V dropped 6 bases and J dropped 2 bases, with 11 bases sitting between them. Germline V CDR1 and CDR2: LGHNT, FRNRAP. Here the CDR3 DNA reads TGTGCTAGTGGGATTGGACAGCCCTACGAGCAGTACTTC. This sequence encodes CASGIGQPYEQYF.

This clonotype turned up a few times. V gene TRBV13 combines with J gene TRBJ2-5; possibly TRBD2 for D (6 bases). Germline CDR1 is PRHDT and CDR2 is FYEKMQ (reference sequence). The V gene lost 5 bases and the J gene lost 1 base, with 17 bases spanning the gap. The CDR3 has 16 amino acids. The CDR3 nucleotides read TGTGCCAGCAGCCCATCATTAGCGGTTTTCCAAGAGACCCAGTACTTC. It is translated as CASSPSLAVFQETQYF. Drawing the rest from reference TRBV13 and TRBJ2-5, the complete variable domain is AAGVIQSPRHLIKEKRETATLKCYPIPRHDTVYWYQQGPGQDPQFLISFYEKMQSDKGSIPDRFSAQQFSDYHSELNMSSLELGDSALYFCASSPSLAVFQETQYFGPGTRLLVL.

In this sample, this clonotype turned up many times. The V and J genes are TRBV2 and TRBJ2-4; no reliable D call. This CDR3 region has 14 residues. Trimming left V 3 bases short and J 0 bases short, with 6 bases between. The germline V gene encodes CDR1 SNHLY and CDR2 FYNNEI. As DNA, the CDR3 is TGTGCCAGCAGTGATCTACAAGCCAAAAACATTCAGTACTTC. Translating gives CASSDLQAKNIQYF.

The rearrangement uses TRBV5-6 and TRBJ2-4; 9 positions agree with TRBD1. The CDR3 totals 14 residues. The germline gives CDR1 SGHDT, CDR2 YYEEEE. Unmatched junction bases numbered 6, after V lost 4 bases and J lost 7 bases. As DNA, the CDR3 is TGTGCCAGCAGCCCCAGGACAGGGGTGAACATTCAGTACTTC. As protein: CASSPRTGVNIQYF. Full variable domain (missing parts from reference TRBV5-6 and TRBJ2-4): DAGVTQSPTHLIKTRGQQVTLRCSPKSGHDTVSWYQQALGQGPQFIFQYYEEEERQRGNFPDRFSGHQFPNYSSELNVNALLLGDSALYLCASSPRTGVNIQYFGAGTRLSVL.

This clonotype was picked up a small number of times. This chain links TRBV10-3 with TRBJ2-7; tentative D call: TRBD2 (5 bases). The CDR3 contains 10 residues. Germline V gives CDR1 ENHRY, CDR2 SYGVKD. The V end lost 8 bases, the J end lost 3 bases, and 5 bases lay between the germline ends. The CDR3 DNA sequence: TGTGCCATCGGGAGCTACGAGCAGTACTTC. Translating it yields CAIGSYEQYF.

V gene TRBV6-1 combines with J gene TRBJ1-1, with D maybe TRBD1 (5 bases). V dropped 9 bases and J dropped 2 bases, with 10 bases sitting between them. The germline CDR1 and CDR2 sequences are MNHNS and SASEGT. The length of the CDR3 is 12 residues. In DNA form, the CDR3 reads TGTGCCAGTGTGGGGGGAAACACTGAAGCTTTCTTT. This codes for CASVGGNTEAFF.

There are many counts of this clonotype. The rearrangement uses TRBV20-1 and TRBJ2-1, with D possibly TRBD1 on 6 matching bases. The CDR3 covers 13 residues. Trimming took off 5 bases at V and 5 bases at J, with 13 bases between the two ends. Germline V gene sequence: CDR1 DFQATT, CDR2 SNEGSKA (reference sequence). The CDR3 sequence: CSAPHQGNNEQFF. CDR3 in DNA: TGCAGTGCTCCCCATCAGGGGAACAATGAGCAGTTCTTC.

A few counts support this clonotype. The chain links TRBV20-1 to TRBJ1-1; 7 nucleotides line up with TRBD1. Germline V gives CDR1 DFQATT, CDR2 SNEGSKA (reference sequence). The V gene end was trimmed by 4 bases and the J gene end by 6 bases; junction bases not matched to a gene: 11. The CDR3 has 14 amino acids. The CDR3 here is CSAIPGTVRSEAFF. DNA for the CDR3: TGCAGTGCTATTCCCGGGACAGTCAGGTCTGAAGCTTTCTTT.

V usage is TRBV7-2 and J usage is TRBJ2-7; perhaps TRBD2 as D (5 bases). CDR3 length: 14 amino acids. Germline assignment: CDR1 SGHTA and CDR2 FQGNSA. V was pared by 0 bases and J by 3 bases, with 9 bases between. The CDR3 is CASSLARERYEQYF. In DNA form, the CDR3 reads TGTGCCAGCAGCTTAGCCCGGGAACGCTACGAGCAGTACTTC.

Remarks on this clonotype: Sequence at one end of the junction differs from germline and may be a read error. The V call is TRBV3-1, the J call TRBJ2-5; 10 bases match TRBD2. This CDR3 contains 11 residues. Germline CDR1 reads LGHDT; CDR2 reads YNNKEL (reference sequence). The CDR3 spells CASSQVGLADF. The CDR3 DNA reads TGTGCCAGCAGCCAGGTTGGACTAGCGGACTTC.

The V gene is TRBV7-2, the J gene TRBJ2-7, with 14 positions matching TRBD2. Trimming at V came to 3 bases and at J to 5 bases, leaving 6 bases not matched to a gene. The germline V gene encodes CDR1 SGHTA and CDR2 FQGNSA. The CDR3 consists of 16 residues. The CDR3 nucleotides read TGTGCCAGCAGCTTCGGGACTAGCGGGAGTACCCACGAGCAGTACTTC. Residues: CASSFGTSGSTHEQYF.

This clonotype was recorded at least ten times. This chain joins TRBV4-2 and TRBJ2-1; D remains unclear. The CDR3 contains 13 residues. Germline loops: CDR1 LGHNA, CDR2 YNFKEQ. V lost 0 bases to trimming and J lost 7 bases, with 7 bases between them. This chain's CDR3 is CASSQDVQNEQFF. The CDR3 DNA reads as TGTGCCAGCAGCCAAGATGTCCAGAATGAGCAGTTCTTC.